This T cell receptor beta chain comes out of a study of shared T cell receptors in the human thymus. The CDR3 runs 16 residues. The germline V gene has CDR1 SGHDN and CDR2 FVKESK. Generated by immunoSEQ multiplex PCR, the TCRdb table keeps only in-frame clones and is missing some. This table holds hundreds of thousands of clones, approximately 88% found once. The same data also contributed to another study, on human thymus T cells. That work adds: Blood and thymic repertoires both appeared biased in V and J gene usage. Unrelated people showed highly overlapping thymic repertoires, related research reported.

Specimen: thymocytes. This chain joins TRBV14 and TRBJ2-5; D might be TRBD1 (5 bases). Gene TRBJ2-7 matches the end of the DNA better, so the J call may be wrong. The TCR comes from a boy under two years old with a congenital heart defect. Here the CDR3 DNA reads TGTGCCAGCAGCCAGGGGAAACAGGCGTCACCCTACGAGCAGTACTTC. Encoded protein: CASSQGKQASPYEQYF.